This TCR beta chain was obtained from a study of Ad26.COV2.S vaccination and SARS-CoV-2 variants. The table came from immunoSEQ multiplex PCR; TCRdb's copy has only in-frame clones and leaves some out. The table includes 300,000 to 450,000 clones, around 92% detected once. Germline V CDR1 and CDR2: SGDLS, YYNGEE. Trimming took off 1 base at V and 5 bases at J, with 16 bases between the two ends. The CDR3 is 15 residues long. The V call is TRBV9, the J call TRBJ2-7; D gene ambiguous. This material consisted of peripheral blood, taken after recovery from COVID-19. This TCR derives from a human donor who had recovered from COVID-19. The CDR3 DNA is TGTGCCAGCAGCGTACTCGGCCAACCCGTTAACGAGCAGTACTTC. The encoded protein is CASSVLGQPVNEQYF.